This is a list of T cell receptor beta chains from one sample in a study of T cells after yellow fever vaccination. TCRdb processed the 5' RACE reads anew with MiXCR; each CDR3 protein has one entry. Among hundreds of thousands of distinct CDR3 sequences listed, roughly 3.5% were seen once. This sample comprised PBMCs, obtained on the day of the yellow fever booster vaccination. Source of these receptors: a man aged 18 to 29 who received the YFV17D yellow fever vaccine. The CDR3 runs from the conserved cysteine through the conserved F or W. A D gene is named only where the DNA matches it firmly. Not every row has a clone size; where given, it reads once, few, many or a size class.

TRBJ2-2 TRBV24-1 TRBD1 few CATRQGDTGELFF TGTGCCACCAGACAGGGGGACACCGGGGAGCTGTTTTTT
TRBJ2-3 TRBV6-2/TRBV6-3 TRBD1 many CASSDTAQRTGRADTQYF TGTGCCAGCAGTGACACCGCCCAGAGGACAGGGCGGGCAGATACGCAGTATTTT
TRBJ1-1 TRBV4-2 - many CASSQGREAFF TGTGCCAGCAGCCAAGGGCGAGAAGCTTTCTTT
TRBJ2-3 TRBV29-1 - many CSAEEGGADTQYF TGCAGCGCCGAGGAGGGGGGGGCAGATACGCAGTATTTT
TRBJ1-1 TRBV3-1 TRBD1 few CASSQNLGPYGTGAFF TGTGCCAGCAGCCAAAACCTTGGGCCTTACGGGACAGGGGCTTTCTTT
TRBJ2-6 TRBV6-5 - many CASRTLGRSGANVLTF TGTGCCAGCAGAACGTTAGGACGTTCTGGGGCCAACGTCCTGACTTTC
TRBJ2-3 TRBV5-4 - - CASSLASAGDTQYF TGTGCCAGCAGCTTGGCCTCCGCCGGAGATACGCAGTATTTT
TRBJ2-2 TRBV15 TRBD2 large CATSRDTGGPGELFF TGTGCCACCAGCAGAGATACGGGGGGGCCCGGGGAGCTGTTTTTT
TRBJ2-7 TRBV7-6 TRBD2 many CASSKLRETSYEQYF TGTGCCAGCAGCAAACTGCGGGAGACCAGCTACGAGCAGTACTTC
TRBJ1-1 TRBV7-9 - few CASSLALGQNTEAFF TGTGCCAGCAGCTTAGCGTTGGGACAAAACACTGAAGCTTTCTTT
TRBJ2-5 TRBV7-9 - many CASSLAPDKETQYF TGTGCCAGCAGCTTAGCCCCGGACAAAGAGACCCAGTACTTC
TRBJ1-5 TRBV2 - - CASSAGDMRQPQHF TGTGCCAGCAGCGCAGGGGACATGCGGCAGCCCCAGCATTTT
TRBJ1-1 TRBV3-1 TRBD1 few CASSQGDSNTEAFF TGTGCCAGCAGCCAAGGGGACAGTAACACTGAAGCTTTCTTT
TRBJ2-3 TRBV20-1 TRBD2 - CSAPRLAGGHADTQYF TGCAGTGCGCCACGACTAGCGGGGGGCCATGCAGATACGCAGTATTTT
TRBJ2-4 TRBV7-3 - many CASSPPTGSAKNIQYF TGTGCCAGCAGCCCCCCCACAGGGTCGGCCAAAAACATTCAGTACTTC
TRBJ1-4 TRBV4-3 - many CASSQDIGVNGGLFF TGCGCCAGCAGCCAAGATATAGGAGTAAATGGAGGGCTGTTTTTT
TRBJ1-3 TRBV6-6 - few CASSEDSSGNTIYF TGTGCCAGCAGTGAGGACAGCTCTGGAAACACCATATATTTT
TRBJ1-6 TRBV4-3 - many CASSQDVEGWDSPLHF TGCGCCAGCAGCCAAGATGTAGAGGGATGGGATTCACCCCTCCACTTT
TRBJ2-7 TRBV6-5 - many CASSYRGLGSGYEQYF TGTGCCAGCAGTTACCGAGGTTTGGGGAGCGGGTACGAGCAGTACTTC
TRBJ2-7 TRBV7-8 - few CASSLVTWGNEQYF TGTGCCAGCAGCTTAGTTACATGGGGGAACGAGCAGTACTTC
TRBJ2-3 TRBV5-1 TRBD2 - CASSNSGGALGWDTQYF TGCGCCAGCAGCAATAGCGGGGGGGCCTTGGGATGGGACACGCAGTATTTT
TRBJ2-7 TRBV12-3/TRBV12-4 TRBD1 - CASSSPRDRALIGYEQYF TGTGCCAGCAGTTCCCCCCGGGACAGGGCGTTAATTGGCTACGAGCAGTACTTC
TRBJ2-7 TRBV5-1 TRBD1 many CASSPWTGEAPNPYEQYF TGCGCCAGCAGCCCTTGGACAGGAGAAGCGCCTAACCCCTACGAGCAGTACTTC
TRBJ2-7 TRBV27 - many CASSFIRGSYEQYF TGTGCCAGCAGTTTTATCCGGGGCTCCTACGAGCAGTACTTC
TRBJ1-1 TRBV7-9 - - CASSFVEGPNTEAFF TGTGCCAGCAGCTTCGTTGAAGGTCCGAACACTGAAGCTTTCTTT
TRBJ2-5 TRBV7-3 TRBD1 - CASSTGTGYETQYF TGTGCCAGCAGCACCGGGACAGGGTATGAGACCCAGTACTTC
TRBJ1-1 TRBV12-3/TRBV12-4 - many CASSLATAGTEAFF TGTGCCAGCAGTTTAGCGACGGCCGGCACTGAAGCTTTCTTT
TRBJ1-1 TRBV6-2/TRBV6-3 - many CASSSRREAFF TGTGCCAGCAGTTCGCGGAGAGAAGCTTTCTTT
TRBJ2-7 TRBV5-1 TRBD1 many CASSRRTGSGNEQYF TGCGCCAGCAGCCGTCGGACAGGGAGTGGGAACGAGCAGTACTTC
TRBJ2-7 TRBV7-9 TRBD1 many CASSIGTGEQYF TGTGCCAGCAGCATCGGGACAGGCGAGCAGTACTTC
TRBJ2-7 TRBV4-2 TRBD1 many CASSQEEWVGTGVYYEQYF TGTGCCAGCAGCCAAGAAGAGTGGGTCGGGACAGGGGTCTACTACGAGCAGTACTTC
TRBJ1-4 TRBV28 TRBD1 - CASSLSGQWEKLFF TGTGCCAGCAGTTTATCGGGACAGTGGGAAAAACTGTTTTTT
TRBJ2-1 TRBV6-2/TRBV6-3 TRBD1 many CASSHRDRQFF TGTGCCAGCAGTCACCGGGACAGGCAATTCTTC
TRBJ2-6 TRBV15 - many CATSRDLGDSGANVLTF TGTGCCACCAGCAGAGATCTAGGGGACTCTGGGGCCAACGTCCTGACTTTC
TRBJ2-5 TRBV4-1 - - CASSQERGLGTYF TGCGCCAGCAGCCAAGAAAGGGGGTTGGGGACGTACTTC
TRBJ1-1 TRBV18 - few CASSRAMGAIDAEAFF TGTGCCAGCTCACGGGCAATGGGGGCGATAGACGCTGAAGCTTTCTTT
TRBJ2-3 TRBV5-1 TRBD2 many CATSGGGAGTDTQYF TGCGCCACCAGCGGGGGAGGCGCGGGCACAGATACGCAGTATTTT
TRBJ1-1 TRBV5-1 - many CASSLGNGWTEAFF TGCGCCAGCAGCTTGGGGAACGGATGGACTGAAGCTTTCTTT
TRBJ2-3 TRBV10-3 TRBD2 many CAISGSSGTDTQYF TGTGCCATCAGTGGGTCTAGCGGGACAGATACGCAGTATTTT
TRBJ2-1 TRBV5-5 TRBD2 many CASSLGTSGDYNEQFF TGTGCCAGCAGCTTGGGAACTAGCGGGGACTACAATGAGCAGTTCTTC
TRBJ1-6 TRBV12-3/TRBV12-4 TRBD1 - CASSYRQGAFSSYNSPLHF TGTGCCAGCAGCTATCGACAGGGGGCTTTTAGCTCCTATAATTCACCCCTCCACTTT
TRBJ1-6 TRBV20-1 TRBD1 many CSATGTGLSSYNSPLHF TGCAGTGCAACGGGGACAGGCCTAAGCTCCTATAATTCACCCCTCCACTTT
TRBJ2-6 TRBV7-9 - - CASSGWGRNSPGANVLTF TGTGCCAGCAGCGGATGGGGACGGAACTCCCCTGGGGCCAACGTCCTGACTTTC